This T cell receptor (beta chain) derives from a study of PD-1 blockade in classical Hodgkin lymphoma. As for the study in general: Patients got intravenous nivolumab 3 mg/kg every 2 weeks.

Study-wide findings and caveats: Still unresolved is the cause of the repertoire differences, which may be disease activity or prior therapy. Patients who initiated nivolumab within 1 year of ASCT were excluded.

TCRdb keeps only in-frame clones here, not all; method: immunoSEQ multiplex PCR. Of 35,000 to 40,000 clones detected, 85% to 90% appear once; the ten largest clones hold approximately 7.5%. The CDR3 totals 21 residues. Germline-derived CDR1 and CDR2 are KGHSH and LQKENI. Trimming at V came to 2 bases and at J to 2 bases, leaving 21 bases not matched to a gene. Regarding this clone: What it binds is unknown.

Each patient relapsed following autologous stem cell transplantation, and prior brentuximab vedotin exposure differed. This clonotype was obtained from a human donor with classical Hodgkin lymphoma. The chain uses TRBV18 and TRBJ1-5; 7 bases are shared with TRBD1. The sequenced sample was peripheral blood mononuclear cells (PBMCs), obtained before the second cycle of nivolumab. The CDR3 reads CASSPRNAQQGKGFGNQPQHF. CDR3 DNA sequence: TGTGCCAGCTCACCAAGGAATGCCCAACAGGGGAAAGGTTTCGGCAATCAGCCCCAGCATTTT.